Below, 23 T cell receptor beta chains from the same sample are listed, as sequenced in a study of blood T cell repertoires in COVID-19 (dated by TCRdb to the early 2020s). Libraries were constructed by the immunoSEQ multiplex PCR assay. The clones in this table, taken by TCRdb from immuneACCESS, are in-frame only. Not every clone is retained; where verified, under half of the shortfall comes from an unresolved V gene, and the cause of the rest is unknown. The sample has under 150,000 clones on record, 85% to 90% of them singletons. Jointly, the top ten make up approximately 1.2% of the sample. The sample consisted of PBMCs or T cells enriched from blood (not recorded which). These receptors were taken from a woman aged 30 to 39 with acute COVID-19.

V and J are TRBV28 and TRBJ2-7, with 11 bases matching TRBD2. V trimming: 6 bases; J trimming: 3 bases; junction bases outside the gene matches: 7. Germline CDR1 reads MDHEN; CDR2 reads SYDVKM. The CDR3 is 15 residues long. The CDR3 sequence: CASRTPSGGIYEQYF. The DNA for the CDR3 is TGTGCCAGCAGAACCCCTAGCGGGGGGATCTACGAGCAGTACTTC. Filled out from reference TRBV28 and TRBJ2-7, the complete variable domain reads DVKVTQSSRYLVKRTGEKVFLECVQDMDHENMFWYRQDPGLGLRLIYFSYDVKMKEKGDIPEGYSVSREKKERFSLILESASTNQTSMYLCASRTPSGGIYEQYFGPGTRLTVT.

V is TRBV6-5 and J is TRBJ1-5; D not resolved. Germline V gene data show CDR1 as MNHEY and CDR2 as SVGAGI. The CDR3 runs to 14 residues. Trimming stripped 8 bases from V and 6 bases from J, with 17 bases between. The CDR3, as DNA: TGTGCCAGCCTAAGGAGGGTCGATGGTCAGCCCCAGCATTTT. It translates to CASLRRVDGQPQHF.

This clone appeared many times. CDR3 loop: CASSPRLAGGPDEQYF. CDR3 nucleotide sequence: TGTGCCAGCAGTCCGCGACTAGCGGGAGGGCCTGACGAGCAGTACTTC. The chain uses TRBV6-2 or TRBV6-3 and TRBJ2-7; 14 bases line up with TRBD2. Per germline, CDR1 MNHEY and CDR2 SVGEGT. J lost 5 bases, V lost 5 bases, and 8 bases had no gene match. The CDR3 extends over 16 amino acids.

This rearrangement joins TRBV5-4 to TRBJ2-7; 13 positions agree with TRBD2. The CDR3 contains 15 residues. J was trimmed by 4 bases and V by 3 bases; bases with no gene match: 4. Germline V gives CDR1 SGHNT, CDR2 YYREEE (reference sequence). DNA of the CDR3: TGTGCCAGCAGCTCAAGGACTAGCGGGAGTTACGAGCAGTACTTC. Amino acid sequence: CASSSRTSGSYEQYF.

The chain carries TRBV24-1 and TRBJ2-2; 9 bases match TRBD1. Trimming at V came to 5 bases and at J to 3 bases, leaving 6 bases not matched to a gene. There are 16 residues in the CDR3. Germline loops: CDR1 KGHDR, CDR2 SFDVKD. This CDR3 is CATSGLQGAYTGELFF. The DNA of the CDR3 is TGTGCCACCAGTGGCCTACAGGGGGCATACACCGGGGAGCTGTTTTTT.

The rearrangement links TRBV12-3 or TRBV12-4 to TRBJ2-1; tentatively, D is TRBD1 (6 bases). CDR3 size: 13 residues. V lost 5 bases and J lost 9, with 14 bases in between. The CDR3 spells CASSGTGSIEQFF. The CDR3, as DNA: TGTGCCAGCAGTGGAACAGGGAGTATTGAGCAGTTCTTC.

This sequence joins TRBV6-5 and TRBJ2-7, with a tentative D call TRBD1 (5 bases). The CDR3 has 13 amino acids. Between the trimmed V and J ends, which lost 8 bases and 1 base, there was a span of 12 bases. Germline CDR1 is MNHEY and CDR2 is SVGAGI. CDR3 residues: CASGQGSSYEQYF. CDR3 DNA: TGTGCCAGCGGTCAGGGTAGTTCCTACGAGCAGTACTTC.

The chain uses TRBV30 and TRBJ2-3; D call uncertain. Germline CDR1 GTSNPN, CDR2 SVGIG (reference sequence). The CDR3 contains 14 residues. Trimming stripped 2 bases from V and 1 base from J, with 10 bases between. The CDR3 region is CAWSYLKRTDTQYF. CDR3 bases: TGTGCCTGGAGTTATCTTAAGCGCACAGATACGCAGTATTTT.

The V and J genes are TRBV2 and TRBJ2-3, with TRBD1 matching over 9 bases. Germline V gene lookup returns CDR1 SNHLY and CDR2 FYNNEI. V lost 7 bases and J lost 1; bases outside the gene matches: 3. There are 14 residues in the CDR3. The DNA for the CDR3 is TGTGCCAGCACGAGACAGGGGGGCACAGATACGCAGTATTTT. Amino acids: CASTRQGGTDTQYF. Full variable domain (rest looked up from reference TRBV2 and TRBJ2-3): EPEVTQTPSHQVTQMGQEVILRCVPISNHLYFYWYRQILGQKVEFLVSFYNNEISEKSEIFDDQFSVERPDGSNFTLKIRSTKLEDSAMYFCASTRQGGTDTQYFGPGTRLTVL.

J is TRBJ2-1 and V is TRBV19; 8 nucleotides agree with TRBD2. The germline CDR1 and CDR2 sequences are LNHDA and SQIVND (reference sequence). J lost 6 bases, V lost 5 bases, and 3 bases had no gene match. The length of the CDR3 is 13 residues. CDR3: CASSGTRVNEQFF. CDR3 DNA sequence: TGTGCCAGTAGTGGGACTAGGGTCAATGAGCAGTTCTTC.

This clone has just one count. The gene calls are TRBV28 and TRBJ1-4, with a possible D match to TRBD1 (6 bases). V gave up 4 bases and J gave up 1 base, with 10 bases separating them. Germline CDR1 reads MDHEN; CDR2 reads SYDVKM. CDR3 length: 15 amino acids. CDR3 nucleotide sequence: TGTGCCAGCAGTTCGGCAGGGGTAACTAATGAAAAACTGTTTTTT. Translated, it gives CASSSAGVTNEKLFF.

This clone was found once. This chain uses TRBV21-1 with TRBJ1-1. TRBV21-1 is labeled a pseudogene. The CDR3 contains 15 residues. The CDR3 spells CASSKAPGEGLEAFF. CDR3 sequence (DNA): TGTGCCAGCAGCAAAGCCCCAGGGGAGGGCCTTGAAGCTTTCTTT.

This clone is a singleton in its sample. CDR3 amino acids: CASSQGQLSYNEQFF. CDR3 coding DNA: TGTGCCAGCAGCCAGGGACAGTTGAGCTACAATGAGCAGTTCTTC. This chain links TRBV14 with TRBJ2-1; 7 bases line up with TRBD1. The CDR3 contains 15 residues. Per the germline V gene, CDR1 is SGHDN and CDR2 is FVKESK. The ends lost 3 bases at V and 3 bases at J; junction bases unmatched: 5.

The chain carries TRBV6-5 and TRBJ1-5, with D possibly TRBD1 on 5 matching bases. Germline V gives CDR1 MNHEY, CDR2 SVGAGI. V was shortened by 5 bases and J by 6 bases, with 14 bases between the two germline ends. The CDR3 covers 14 residues. CDR3 DNA: TGTGCCAGCAGTCCCCAGGGTCTCTCTCAGCCCCAGCATTTT. This encodes CASSPQGLSQPQHF.

This chain joins TRBV7-2 and TRBJ2-3, with 10 bases identical to TRBD2. The CDR3 is made up of 16 amino acids. After removal of 5 bases from V and 1 base from J, the junction contained 6 bases not matched to a gene. Germline V gene data show CDR1 as SGHTA and CDR2 as FQGNSA. The CDR3 DNA sequence: TGTGCCAGCAGCAATTATGGACTAGCGGGCACAGATACGCAGTATTTT. Its translation: CASSNYGLAGTDTQYF.

J is TRBJ1-1 and V is TRBV19, with a possible D match to TRBD1 (5 bases). The V end lost 5 bases, the J end lost 5 bases, and 18 bases lay between the germline ends. CDR1 is LNHDA, CDR2 SQIVND, per germline (reference sequence). The CDR3 contains 15 residues. The CDR3 reads CASSWGSRRWTEAFF. In DNA form, the CDR3 reads TGTGCCAGTAGTTGGGGCTCCCGGCGGTGGACTGAAGCTTTCTTT. Full variable domain (remainder filled in from reference TRBV19 and TRBJ1-1): DGGITQSPKYLFRKEGQNVTLSCEQNLNHDAMYWYRQDPGQGLRLIYYSQIVNDFQKGDIAEGYSVSREKKESFPLTVTSAQKNPTAFYLCASSWGSRRWTEAFFGQGTRLTVV.

The rearrangement joins TRBV7-8 to TRBJ2-7; 7 bases are a match to TRBD1. Germline-derived CDR1 and CDR2 are SGHVS and FQNEAQ. J gave up 0 bases and V 5 bases, and 1 base lay outside the gene matches. The CDR3 loop spans 13 amino acids. CDR3 residues: CASSRDSSYEQYF. In DNA form, the CDR3 reads TGTGCCAGCAGCCGGGACAGCTCCTACGAGCAGTACTTC.

V gene TRBV3-1 (or the pseudogene TRBV3-2) combines with J gene TRBJ1-2, with 8 bases matching TRBD1. The germline gives CDR1 LGHDT, CDR2 YNNKEL (reference sequence). The CDR3 extends over 18 amino acids. After removal of 0 bases from V and 4 bases from J, the junction contained 13 bases not matched to a gene. DNA of the CDR3: TGTGCCAGCAGCCAAGATCGGGGTCGGACAGGGCGATTCTATGGCTACACCTTC. It codes for CASSQDRGRTGRFYGYTF.

Only a few counts were recorded for this clone. The chain employs TRBV3-1 (or the pseudogene TRBV3-2) and TRBJ2-7, with 7 bases matching TRBD1. Germline CDR1 LGHDT, CDR2 YNNKEL (reference sequence). CDR3 length: 15 amino acids. Trimming took 2 bases from V and 1 from J; bases not matched to a gene: 5. The CDR3 sequence is CASSQTTGSSYEQYF. The CDR3 nucleotides are TGTGCCAGCAGCCAAACGACAGGGAGTTCCTACGAGCAGTACTTC.

As DNA, the CDR3 is TGCGCCAGCACCTTAACTGCGGGAGGCCCTGACGGGGAGCTGTTTTTT. Residues: CASTLTAGGPDGELFF. The chain links TRBV4-1 to TRBJ2-2; 8 nucleotides agree with TRBD2. There are 16 residues in the CDR3. The germline V gene has CDR1 MGHRA and CDR2 YSYEKL. V shed 7 bases and J 7 bases; nucleotides not matched to a gene: 14.

In this sample, this clone turned up once. The chain carries TRBV6-4 and TRBJ2-7, with D possibly matching TRBD2 (5 bases). Germline-derived CDR1 and CDR2 are MRHNA and SNTAGT. The CDR3 spans 13 residues. The V gene lost 1 base and the J gene lost 7 bases, with 11 bases spanning the gap. The CDR3 region has the DNA TGTGCCAGCAGTGACTGGGGAGTAGTGGAGCAGTACTTC. It specifies CASSDWGVVEQYF.

The chain has TRBV6-5 and TRBJ2-7; TRBD1 matches 11 bases. The V and J ends lost 6 bases and 2 bases, in that order; junction bases with no gene match: 3. This CDR3 contains 14 residues. The germline gives CDR1 MNHEY, CDR2 SVGAGI. CDR3 coding DNA: TGTGCCAGCAGAAAGGACAGGGGGCCCTACGAGCAGTACTTC. As protein: CASRKDRGPYEQYF.

The chain employs TRBV5-1 and TRBJ2-1; 8 bases map to TRBD2. Germline V lookup: CDR1 SGHRS, CDR2 YFSETQ. The CDR3 spans 17 residues. Germline trimming cut 0 bases from V and 0 bases from J; bases unmatched to any gene: 5. CDR3 coding DNA: TGCGCCAGCAGCTTGGCCACTAGCGGTAGCTCCTACAATGAGCAGTTCTTC. This translates into CASSLATSGSSYNEQFF.